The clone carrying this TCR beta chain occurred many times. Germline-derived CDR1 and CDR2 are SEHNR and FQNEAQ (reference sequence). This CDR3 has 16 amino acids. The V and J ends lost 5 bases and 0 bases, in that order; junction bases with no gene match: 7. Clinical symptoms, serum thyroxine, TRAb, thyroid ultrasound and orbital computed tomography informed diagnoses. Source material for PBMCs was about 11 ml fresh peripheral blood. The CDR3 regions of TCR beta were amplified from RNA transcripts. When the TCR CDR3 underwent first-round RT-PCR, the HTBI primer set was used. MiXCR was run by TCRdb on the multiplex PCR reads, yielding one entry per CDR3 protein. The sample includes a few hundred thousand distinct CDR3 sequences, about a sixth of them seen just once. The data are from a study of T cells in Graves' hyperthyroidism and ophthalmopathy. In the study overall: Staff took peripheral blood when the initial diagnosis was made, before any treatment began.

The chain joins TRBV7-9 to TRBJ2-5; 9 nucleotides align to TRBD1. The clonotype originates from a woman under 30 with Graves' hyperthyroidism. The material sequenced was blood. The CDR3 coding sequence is TGTGCCAGCAGCCCGGGGACAGGGATTTACCAAGAGACCCAGTACTTC. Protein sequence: CASSPGTGIYQETQYF.